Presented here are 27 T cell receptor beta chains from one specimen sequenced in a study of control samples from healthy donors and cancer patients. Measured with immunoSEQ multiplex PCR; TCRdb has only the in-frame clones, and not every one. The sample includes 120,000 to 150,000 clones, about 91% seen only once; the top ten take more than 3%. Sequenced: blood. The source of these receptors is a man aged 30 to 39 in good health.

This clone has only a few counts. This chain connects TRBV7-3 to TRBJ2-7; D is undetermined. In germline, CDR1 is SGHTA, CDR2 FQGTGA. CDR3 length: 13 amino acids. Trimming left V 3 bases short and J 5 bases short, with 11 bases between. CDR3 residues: CASSFWVNDEQYF. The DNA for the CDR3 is TGTGCCAGCAGCTTTTGGGTGAACGACGAGCAGTACTTC.

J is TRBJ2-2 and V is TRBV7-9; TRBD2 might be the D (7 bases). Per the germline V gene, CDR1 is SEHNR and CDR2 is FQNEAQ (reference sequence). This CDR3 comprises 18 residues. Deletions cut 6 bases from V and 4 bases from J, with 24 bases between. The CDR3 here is CASRYSGGGGIATGELFF. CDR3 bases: TGTGCCAGCAGGTACAGCGGCGGGGGCGGGATAGCCACCGGGGAGCTGTTTTTT. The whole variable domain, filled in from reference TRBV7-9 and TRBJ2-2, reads DTGVSQNPRHKITKRGQNVTFRCDPISEHNRLYWYRQTLGQGPEFLTYFQNEAQLEKSRLLSDRFSAERPKGSFSTLEIQRTEQGDSAMYLCASRYSGGGGIATGELFFGEGSRLTVL.

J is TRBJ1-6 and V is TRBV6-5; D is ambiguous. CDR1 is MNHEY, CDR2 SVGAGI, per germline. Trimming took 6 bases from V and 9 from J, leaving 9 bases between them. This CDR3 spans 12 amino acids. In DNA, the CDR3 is TGTGCCAGCAGCTCCGCTGCTTCACCCCTCCACTTT. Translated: CASSSAASPLHF.

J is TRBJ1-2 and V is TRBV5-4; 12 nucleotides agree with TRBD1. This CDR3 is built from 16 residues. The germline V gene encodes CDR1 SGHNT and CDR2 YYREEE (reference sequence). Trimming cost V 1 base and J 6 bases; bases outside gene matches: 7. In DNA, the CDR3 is TGTGCCAGCAGCTTGAGTAGGGACAGGGGGCTCGATGGCTACACCTTC. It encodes CASSLSRDRGLDGYTF.

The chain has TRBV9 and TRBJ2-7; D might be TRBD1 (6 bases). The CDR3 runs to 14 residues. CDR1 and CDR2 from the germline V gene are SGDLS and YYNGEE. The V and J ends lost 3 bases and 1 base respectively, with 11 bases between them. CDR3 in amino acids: CASSAAGASYEQYF. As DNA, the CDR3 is TGTGCCAGCAGCGCAGCAGGGGCATCCTACGAGCAGTACTTC. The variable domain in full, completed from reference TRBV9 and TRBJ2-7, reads DSGVTQTPKHLITATGQRVTLRCSPRSGDLSVYWYQQSLDQGLQFLIQYYNGEERAKGNILERFSAQQFPDLHSELNLSSLELGDSALYFCASSAAGASYEQYFGPGTRLTVT.

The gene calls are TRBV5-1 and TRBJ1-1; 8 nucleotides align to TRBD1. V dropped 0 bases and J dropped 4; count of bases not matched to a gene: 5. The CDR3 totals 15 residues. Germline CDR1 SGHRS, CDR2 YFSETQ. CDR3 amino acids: CASSLGQGLATEAFF. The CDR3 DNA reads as TGCGCCAGCAGCTTGGGACAGGGGCTGGCCACTGAAGCTTTCTTT.

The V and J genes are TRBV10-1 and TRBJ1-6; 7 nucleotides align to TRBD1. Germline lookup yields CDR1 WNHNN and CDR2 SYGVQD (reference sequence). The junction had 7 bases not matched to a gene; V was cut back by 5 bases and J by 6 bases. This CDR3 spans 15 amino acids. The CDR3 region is CASSPDRVGNSPLHF. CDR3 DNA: TGCGCCAGCAGTCCTGACAGGGTCGGTAATTCACCCCTCCACTTT.

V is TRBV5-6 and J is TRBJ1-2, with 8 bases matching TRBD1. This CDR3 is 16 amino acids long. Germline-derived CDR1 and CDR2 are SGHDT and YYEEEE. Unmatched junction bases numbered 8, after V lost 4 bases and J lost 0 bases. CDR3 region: CASSPGQGLSNYGYTF. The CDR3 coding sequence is TGTGCCAGCAGCCCTGGACAGGGTCTTTCTAACTATGGCTACACCTTC. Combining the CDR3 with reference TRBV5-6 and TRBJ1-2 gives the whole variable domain DAGVTQSPTHLIKTRGQQVTLRCSPKSGHDTVSWYQQALGQGPQFIFQYYEEEERQRGNFPDRFSGHQFPNYSSELNVNALLLGDSALYLCASSPGQGLSNYGYTFGSGTRLTVV.

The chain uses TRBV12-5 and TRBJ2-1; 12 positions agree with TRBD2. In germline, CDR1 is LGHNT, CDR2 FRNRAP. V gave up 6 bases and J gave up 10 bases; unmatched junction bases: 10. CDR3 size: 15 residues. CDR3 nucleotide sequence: TGTGCTAGTGGCCCTAGCGGGGGGGCCGTAGGAGAGCAGTTCTTC. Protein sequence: CASGPSGGAVGEQFF.

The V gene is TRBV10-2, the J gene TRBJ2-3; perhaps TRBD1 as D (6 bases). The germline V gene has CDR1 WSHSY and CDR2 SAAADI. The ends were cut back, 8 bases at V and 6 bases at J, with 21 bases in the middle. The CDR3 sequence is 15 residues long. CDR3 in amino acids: CASARGGATLDTQYF. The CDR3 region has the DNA TGCGCCAGCGCTCGTGGGGGCGCCACATTGGATACGCAGTATTTT.

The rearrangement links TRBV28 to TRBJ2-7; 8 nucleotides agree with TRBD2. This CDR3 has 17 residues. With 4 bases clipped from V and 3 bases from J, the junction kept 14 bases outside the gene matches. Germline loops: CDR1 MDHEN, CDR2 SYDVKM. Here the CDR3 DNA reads TGTGCCAGCAGTTCAACCCGCCGGGGAGCGGGGGTCTACGAGCAGTACTTC. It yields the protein CASSSTRRGAGVYEQYF. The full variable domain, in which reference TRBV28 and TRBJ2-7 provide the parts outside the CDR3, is DVKVTQSSRYLVKRTGEKVFLECVQDMDHENMFWYRQDPGLGLRLIYFSYDVKMKEKGDIPEGYSVSREKKERFSLILESASTNQTSMYLCASSSTRRGAGVYEQYFGPGTRLTVT.

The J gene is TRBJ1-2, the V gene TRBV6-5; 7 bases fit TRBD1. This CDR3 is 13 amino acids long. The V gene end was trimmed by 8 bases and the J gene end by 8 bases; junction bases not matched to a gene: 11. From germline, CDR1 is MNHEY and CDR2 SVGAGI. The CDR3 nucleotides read TGTGCCAGCGTGGGACAGACTTCGGTCGGCTACACCTTC. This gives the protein CASVGQTSVGYTF.

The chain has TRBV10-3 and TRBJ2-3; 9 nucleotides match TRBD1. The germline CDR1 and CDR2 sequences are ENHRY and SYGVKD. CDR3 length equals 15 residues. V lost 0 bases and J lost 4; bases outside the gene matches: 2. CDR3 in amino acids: CAISESGQGSDTQYF. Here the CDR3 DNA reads TGTGCCATCAGTGAGTCGGGACAGGGATCAGATACGCAGTATTTT.

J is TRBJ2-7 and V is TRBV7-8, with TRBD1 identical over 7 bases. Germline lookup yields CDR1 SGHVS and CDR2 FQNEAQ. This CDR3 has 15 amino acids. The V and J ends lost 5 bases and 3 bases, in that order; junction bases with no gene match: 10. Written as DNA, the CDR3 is TGTGCCAGCAGCAAATCCGGGACAGTGAACTACGAGCAGTACTTC. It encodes CASSKSGTVNYEQYF.

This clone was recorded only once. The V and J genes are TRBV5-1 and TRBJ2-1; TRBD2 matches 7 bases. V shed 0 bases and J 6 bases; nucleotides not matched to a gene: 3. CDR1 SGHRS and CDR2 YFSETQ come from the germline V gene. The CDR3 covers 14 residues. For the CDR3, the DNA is TGCGCCAGCAGCTTGGGACTAGCTGTCAATGAGCAGTTCTTC. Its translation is CASSLGLAVNEQFF.

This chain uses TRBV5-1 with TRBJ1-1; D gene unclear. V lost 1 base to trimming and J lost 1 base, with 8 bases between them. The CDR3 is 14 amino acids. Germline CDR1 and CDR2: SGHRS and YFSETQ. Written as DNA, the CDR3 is TGCGCCAGCAGCTTGTCCGGGGAGAACACTGAAGCTTTCTTT. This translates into CASSLSGENTEAFF.

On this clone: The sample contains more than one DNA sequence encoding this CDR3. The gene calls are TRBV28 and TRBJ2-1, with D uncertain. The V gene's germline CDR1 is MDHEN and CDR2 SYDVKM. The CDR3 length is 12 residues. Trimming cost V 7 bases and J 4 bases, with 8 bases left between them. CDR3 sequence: CASTRRYNEQFF. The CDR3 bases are TGTGCCAGCACTAGGCGGTACAATGAGCAGTTCTTC.

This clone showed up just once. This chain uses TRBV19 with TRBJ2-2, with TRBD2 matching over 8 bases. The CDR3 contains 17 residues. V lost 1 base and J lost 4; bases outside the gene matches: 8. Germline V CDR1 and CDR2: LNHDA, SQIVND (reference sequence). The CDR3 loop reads CASSIGTGGASTGELFF. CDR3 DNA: TGTGCCAGTAGTATAGGTACCGGGGGGGCCAGCACCGGGGAGCTGTTTTTT. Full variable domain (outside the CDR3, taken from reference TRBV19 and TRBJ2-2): DGGITQSPKYLFRKEGQNVTLSCEQNLNHDAMYWYRQDPGQGLRLIYYSQIVNDFQKGDIAEGYSVSREKKESFPLTVTSAQKNPTAFYLCASSIGTGGASTGELFFGEGSRLTVL.

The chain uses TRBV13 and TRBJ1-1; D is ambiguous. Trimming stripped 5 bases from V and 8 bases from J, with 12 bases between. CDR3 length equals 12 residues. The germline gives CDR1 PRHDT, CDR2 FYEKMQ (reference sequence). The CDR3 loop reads CASSQFGQEAFF. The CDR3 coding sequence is TGTGCCAGCAGCCAGTTCGGGCAGGAAGCTTTCTTT.

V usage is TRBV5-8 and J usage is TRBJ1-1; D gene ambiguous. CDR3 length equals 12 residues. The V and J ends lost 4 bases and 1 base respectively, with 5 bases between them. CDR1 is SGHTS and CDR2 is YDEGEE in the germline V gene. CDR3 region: CASSVGNTEAFF. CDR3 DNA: TGTGCCAGCAGCGTGGGGAACACTGAAGCTTTCTTT.

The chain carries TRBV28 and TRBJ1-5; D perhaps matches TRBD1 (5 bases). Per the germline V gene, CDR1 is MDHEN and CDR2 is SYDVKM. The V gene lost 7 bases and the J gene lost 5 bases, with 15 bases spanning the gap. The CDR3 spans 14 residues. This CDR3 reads CASNGAQKYQPQHF. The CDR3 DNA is TGTGCCAGCAATGGGGCCCAAAAATATCAGCCCCAGCATTTT. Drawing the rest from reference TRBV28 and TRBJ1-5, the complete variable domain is DVKVTQSSRYLVKRTGEKVFLECVQDMDHENMFWYRQDPGLGLRLIYFSYDVKMKEKGDIPEGYSVSREKKERFSLILESASTNQTSMYLCASNGAQKYQPQHFGDGTRLSIL.

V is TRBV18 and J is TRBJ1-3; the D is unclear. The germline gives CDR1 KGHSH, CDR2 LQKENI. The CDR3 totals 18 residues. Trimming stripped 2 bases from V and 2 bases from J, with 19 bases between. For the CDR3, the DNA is TGTGCCAGCTCACCAGATAGTCTCGGCCGGAGTACTGGAAACACCATATATTTT. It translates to CASSPDSLGRSTGNTIYF. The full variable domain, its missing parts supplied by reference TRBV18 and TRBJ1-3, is NAGVMQNPRHLVRRRGQEARLRCSPMKGHSHVYWYRQLPEEGLKFMVYLQKENIIDESGMPKERFSAEFPKEGPSILRIQQVVRGDSAAYFCASSPDSLGRSTGNTIYFGEGSWLTVV.

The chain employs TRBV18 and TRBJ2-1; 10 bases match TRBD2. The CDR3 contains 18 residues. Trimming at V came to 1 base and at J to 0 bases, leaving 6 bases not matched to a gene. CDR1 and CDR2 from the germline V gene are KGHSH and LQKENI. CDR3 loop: CASSPLPSGGSSYNEQFF. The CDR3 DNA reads TGTGCCAGCTCACCACTCCCTAGCGGGGGAAGCTCCTACAATGAGCAGTTCTTC.

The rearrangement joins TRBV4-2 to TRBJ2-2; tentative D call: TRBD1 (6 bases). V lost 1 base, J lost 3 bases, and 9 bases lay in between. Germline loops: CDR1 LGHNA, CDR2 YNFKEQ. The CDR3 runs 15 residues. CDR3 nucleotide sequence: TGTGCCAGCAGCCAAGGACAGGATGACACCGGGGAGCTGTTTTTT. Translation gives CASSQGQDDTGELFF.

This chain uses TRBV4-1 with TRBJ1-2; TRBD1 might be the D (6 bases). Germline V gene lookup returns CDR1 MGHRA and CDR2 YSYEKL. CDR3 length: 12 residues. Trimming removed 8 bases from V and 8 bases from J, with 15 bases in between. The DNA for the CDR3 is TGCGCCAGCGGGGCAGGGGAAGGAGGCTACACCTTC. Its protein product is CASGAGEGGYTF.

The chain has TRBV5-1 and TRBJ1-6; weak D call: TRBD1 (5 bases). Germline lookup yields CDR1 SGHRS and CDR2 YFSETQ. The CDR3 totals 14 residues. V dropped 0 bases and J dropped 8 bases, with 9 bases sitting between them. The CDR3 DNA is TGCGCCAGCAGCTTGGGACAGTTAGATTCACCCCTCCACTTT. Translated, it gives CASSLGQLDSPLHF.

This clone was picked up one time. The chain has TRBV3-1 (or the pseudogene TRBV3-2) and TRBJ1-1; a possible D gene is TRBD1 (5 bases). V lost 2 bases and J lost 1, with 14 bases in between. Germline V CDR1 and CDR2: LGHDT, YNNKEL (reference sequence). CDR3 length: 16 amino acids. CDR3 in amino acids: CASSQLTGVGNTEAFF. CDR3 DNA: TGTGCCAGCAGCCAATTAACAGGAGTAGGGAACACTGAAGCTTTCTTT.